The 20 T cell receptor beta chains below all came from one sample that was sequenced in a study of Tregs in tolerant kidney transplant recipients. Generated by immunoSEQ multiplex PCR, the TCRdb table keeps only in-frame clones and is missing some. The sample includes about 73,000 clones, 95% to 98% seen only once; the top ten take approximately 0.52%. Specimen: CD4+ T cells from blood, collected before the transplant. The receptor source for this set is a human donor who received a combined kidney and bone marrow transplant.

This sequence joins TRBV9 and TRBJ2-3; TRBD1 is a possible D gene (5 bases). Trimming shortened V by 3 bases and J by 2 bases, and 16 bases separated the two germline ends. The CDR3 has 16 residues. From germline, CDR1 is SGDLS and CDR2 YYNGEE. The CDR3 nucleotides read TGTGCCAGCAGCGCTCGACTCTTGACAGTCACAGATACGCAGTATTTT. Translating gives CASSARLLTVTDTQYF.

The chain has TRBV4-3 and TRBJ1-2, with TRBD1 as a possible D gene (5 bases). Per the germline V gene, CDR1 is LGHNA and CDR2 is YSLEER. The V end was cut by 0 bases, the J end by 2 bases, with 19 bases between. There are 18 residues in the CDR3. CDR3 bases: TGCGCCAGCAGCCAAGATTGGATTGTGTGGCAGGGCAACTATGGCTACACCTTC. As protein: CASSQDWIVWQGNYGYTF.

The CDR3 nucleotides read TGTGCCAGCAGCGTAGCTGGCCAGGGGGCAGAGTACTTC. Translated, it gives CASSVAGQGAEYF. The V and J genes are TRBV9 and TRBJ2-7, with 8 bases fitting TRBD1. From germline, CDR1 is SGDLS and CDR2 YYNGEE. CDR3 size: 13 residues. V lost 0 bases to trimming and J lost 11 bases; unmatched junction nucleotides: 7.

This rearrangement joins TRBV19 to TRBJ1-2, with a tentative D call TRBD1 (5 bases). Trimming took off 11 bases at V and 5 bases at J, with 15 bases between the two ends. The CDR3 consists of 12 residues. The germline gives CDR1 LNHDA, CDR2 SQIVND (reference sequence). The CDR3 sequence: CACTLGGYGYTF. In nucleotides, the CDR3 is TGTGCCTGCACCTTGGGGGGTTATGGCTACACCTTC.

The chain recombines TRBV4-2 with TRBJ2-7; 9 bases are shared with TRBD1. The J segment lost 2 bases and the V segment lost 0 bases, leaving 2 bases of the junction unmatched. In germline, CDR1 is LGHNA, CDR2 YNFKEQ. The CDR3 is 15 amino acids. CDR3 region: CASSQERTGAYEQYF. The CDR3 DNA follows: TGTGCCAGCAGCCAAGAAAGGACAGGGGCCTACGAGCAGTACTTC.

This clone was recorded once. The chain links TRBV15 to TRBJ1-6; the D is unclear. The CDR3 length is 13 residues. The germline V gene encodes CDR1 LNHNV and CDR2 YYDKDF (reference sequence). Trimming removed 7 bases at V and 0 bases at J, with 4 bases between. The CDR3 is CATTGSYNSPLHF. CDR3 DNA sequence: TGTGCCACCACGGGCTCCTATAATTCACCCCTCCACTTT.

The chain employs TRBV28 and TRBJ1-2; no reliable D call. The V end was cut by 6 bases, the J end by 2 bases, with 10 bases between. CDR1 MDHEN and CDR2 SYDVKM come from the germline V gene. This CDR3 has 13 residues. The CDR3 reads CASRTTRNYGYTF. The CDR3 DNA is TGTGCCAGCAGGACCACCAGGAACTATGGCTACACCTTC.

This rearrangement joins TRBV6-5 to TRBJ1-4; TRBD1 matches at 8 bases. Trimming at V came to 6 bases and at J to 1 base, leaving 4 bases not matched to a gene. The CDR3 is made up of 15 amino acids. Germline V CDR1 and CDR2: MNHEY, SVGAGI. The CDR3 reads CASRDRVGTNEKLFF. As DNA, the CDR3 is TGTGCCAGCAGGGACAGGGTTGGAACTAATGAAAAACTGTTTTTT.

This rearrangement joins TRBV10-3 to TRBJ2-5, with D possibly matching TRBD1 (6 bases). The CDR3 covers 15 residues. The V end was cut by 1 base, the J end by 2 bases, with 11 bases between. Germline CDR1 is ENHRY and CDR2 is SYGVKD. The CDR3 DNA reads TGTGCCATCAGTGAGTTACAGGGACGGCAAGAGACCCAGTACTTC. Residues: CAISELQGRQETQYF.

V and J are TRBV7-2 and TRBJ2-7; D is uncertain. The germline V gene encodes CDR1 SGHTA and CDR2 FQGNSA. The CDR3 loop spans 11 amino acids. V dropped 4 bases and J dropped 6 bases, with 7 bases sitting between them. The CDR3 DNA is TGTGCCAGCAGCTCCCTGCGCGAGCAGTACTTC. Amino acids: CASSSLREQYF.

Here the CDR3 DNA reads TGCGCCAGCAGCCAAGAACGGATTAGGTCCAGGGCGAGCGGCTACACCTTC. Translation gives CASSQERIRSRASGYTF. V and J are TRBV4-1 and TRBJ1-2; TRBD1 is a possible D gene (5 bases). Germline CDR1 is MGHRA and CDR2 is YSYEKL. Deletions cut 0 bases from V and 8 bases from J, with 22 bases between. CDR3 length: 17 amino acids.

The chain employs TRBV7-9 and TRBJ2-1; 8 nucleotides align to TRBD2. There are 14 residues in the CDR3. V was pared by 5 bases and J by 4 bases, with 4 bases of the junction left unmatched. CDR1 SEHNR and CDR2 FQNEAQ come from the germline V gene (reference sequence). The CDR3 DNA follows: TGTGCCAGCAGCATAGTAGCGGGATACAATGAGCAGTTCTTC. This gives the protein CASSIVAGYNEQFF.

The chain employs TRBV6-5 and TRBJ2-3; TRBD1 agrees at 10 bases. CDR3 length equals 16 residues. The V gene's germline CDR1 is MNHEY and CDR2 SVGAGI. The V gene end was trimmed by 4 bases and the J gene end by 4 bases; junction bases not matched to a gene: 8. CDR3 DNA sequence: TGTGCCAGCAGTTTATCCGGGACAGGGGTCCCAGATACGCAGTATTTT. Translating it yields CASSLSGTGVPDTQYF.

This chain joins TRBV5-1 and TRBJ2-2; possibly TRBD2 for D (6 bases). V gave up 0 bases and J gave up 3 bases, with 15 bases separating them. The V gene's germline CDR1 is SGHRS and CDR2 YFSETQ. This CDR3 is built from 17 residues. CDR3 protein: CASSLAYGSGDTGELFF. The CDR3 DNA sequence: TGCGCCAGCAGCTTGGCCTACGGGAGTGGGGACACCGGGGAGCTGTTTTTT.

This chain's CDR3 is CASTTGGVRNQPQHF. CDR3 bases: TGTGCCAGTACCACAGGGGGGGTTCGCAATCAGCCCCAGCATTTT. The chain couples TRBV19 to TRBJ1-5, with 8 bases that match TRBD1. The germline gives CDR1 LNHDA, CDR2 SQIVND (reference sequence). The CDR3 runs 15 residues. V shed 7 bases and J 2 bases; nucleotides not matched to a gene: 7. Complete variable domain (other parts from reference TRBV19 and TRBJ1-5): DGGITQSPKYLFRKEGQNVTLSCEQNLNHDAMYWYRQDPGQGLRLIYYSQIVNDFQKGDIAEGYSVSREKKESFPLTVTSAQKNPTAFYLCASTTGGVRNQPQHFGDGTRLSIL.

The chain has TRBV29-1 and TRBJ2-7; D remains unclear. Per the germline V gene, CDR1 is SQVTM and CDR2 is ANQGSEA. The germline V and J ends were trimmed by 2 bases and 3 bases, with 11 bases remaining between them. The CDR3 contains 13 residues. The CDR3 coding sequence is TGCAGCGTTGAAAGTGACTCGTTCTACGAGCAGTACTTC. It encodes CSVESDSFYEQYF.

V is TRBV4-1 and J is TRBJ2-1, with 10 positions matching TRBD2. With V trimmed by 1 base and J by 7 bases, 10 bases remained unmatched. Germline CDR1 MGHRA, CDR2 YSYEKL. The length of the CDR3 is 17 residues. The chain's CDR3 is CASSQGTLLAGFNEQFF. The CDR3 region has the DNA TGCGCCAGCAGCCAAGGGACCTTACTAGCGGGATTTAATGAGCAGTTCTTC.

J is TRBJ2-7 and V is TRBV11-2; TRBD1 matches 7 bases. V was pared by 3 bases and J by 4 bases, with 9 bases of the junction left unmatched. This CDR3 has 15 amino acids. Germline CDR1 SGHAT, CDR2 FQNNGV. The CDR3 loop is CASSFGQARGYEQYF. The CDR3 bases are TGTGCCAGCAGCTTCGGACAGGCAAGGGGGTACGAGCAGTACTTC.

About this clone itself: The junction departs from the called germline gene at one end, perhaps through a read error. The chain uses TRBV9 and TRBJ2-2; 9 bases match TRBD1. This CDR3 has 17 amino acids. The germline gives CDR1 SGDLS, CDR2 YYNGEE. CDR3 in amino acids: CASSPTGTGPSTGELFF. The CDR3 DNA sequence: TGTGCCAGCAGCCCCACCGGGACAGGGCCGTCTACCGGCGAGCTGTTTTTT.

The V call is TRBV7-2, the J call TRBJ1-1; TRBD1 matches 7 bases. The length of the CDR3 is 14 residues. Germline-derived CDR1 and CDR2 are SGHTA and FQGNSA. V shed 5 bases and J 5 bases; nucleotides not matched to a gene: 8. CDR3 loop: CASSPAGGWTEAFF. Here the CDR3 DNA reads TGTGCCAGCAGCCCTGCAGGGGGATGGACTGAAGCTTTCTTT. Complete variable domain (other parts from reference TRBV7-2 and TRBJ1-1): GAGVSQSPSNKVTEKGKDVELRCDPISGHTALYWYRQSLGQGLEFLIYFQGNSAPDKSGLPSDRFSAERTGGSVSTLTIQRTQQEDSAVYLCASSPAGGWTEAFFGQGTRLTVV.